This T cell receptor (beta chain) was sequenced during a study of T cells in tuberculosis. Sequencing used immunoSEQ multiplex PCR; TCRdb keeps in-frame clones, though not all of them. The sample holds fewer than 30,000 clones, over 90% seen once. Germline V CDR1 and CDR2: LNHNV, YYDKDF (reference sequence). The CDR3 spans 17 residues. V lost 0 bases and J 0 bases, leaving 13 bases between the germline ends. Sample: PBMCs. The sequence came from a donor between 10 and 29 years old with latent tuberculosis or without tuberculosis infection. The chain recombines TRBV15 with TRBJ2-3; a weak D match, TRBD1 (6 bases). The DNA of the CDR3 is TGTGCCACCAGCAGAGAGGGGGACACAGGGAGCACAGATACGCAGTATTTT. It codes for CATSREGDTGSTDTQYF.